Below, 19 T cell receptor beta chains from the same sample are listed, as sequenced in a study of blood T cell repertoires in COVID-19 (dated by TCRdb to the early 2020s). Library preparation employed the immunoSEQ multiplex PCR assay. The table was pulled from immuneACCESS by TCRdb, which kept in-frame rearrangements only. Such tables lose some clones; where checked, under half of the loss comes from unresolved V genes, and the rest has no known cause. For this sample there are around 200,000 clones; around nine tenths appear just once. Of the sample, around 4.5% falls within the top ten clones. Sequences were obtained from PBMCs or T cells enriched from blood (not recorded which). The receptors were sampled from a woman between 25 and 40 years old who had been exposed to COVID-19.

This clone was observed once. The genes are TRBV25-1 and TRBJ2-3; weak D call: TRBD2 (6 bases). Germline CDR1 MGHDK, CDR2 SYGVNS. V was trimmed by 5 bases and J by 1 base, leaving 13 bases between them. This CDR3 has 15 residues. The CDR3 coding sequence is TGTGCCAGCAGTCCAGGAGGGGTAGGCACAGATACGCAGTATTTT. Encoded protein: CASSPGGVGTDTQYF. Complete variable domain (other parts from reference TRBV25-1 and TRBJ2-3): EADIYQTPRYLVIGTGKKITLECSQTMGHDKMYWYQQDPGMELHLIHYSYGVNSTEKGDLSSESTVSRIRTEHFPLTLESARPSHTSQYLCASSPGGVGTDTQYFGPGTRLTVL.

This clone has a handful of counts. This chain links TRBV7-8 with TRBJ1-2; 7 bases map to TRBD1. The V gene's germline CDR1 is SGHVS and CDR2 FQNEAQ. V trimming: 5 bases; J trimming: 0 bases; junction bases outside the gene matches: 9. The length of the CDR3 is 16 residues. CDR3 nucleotide sequence: TGTGCCAGCAGCCAGACAGGGCCAGGTTCTAACTATGGCTACACCTTC. This translates into CASSQTGPGSNYGYTF.

V and J are TRBV10-1 and TRBJ2-5; 9 bases align to TRBD2. J was trimmed by 5 bases and V by 3 bases; bases with no gene match: 7. The CDR3 contains 15 residues. Germline lookup yields CDR1 WNHNN and CDR2 SYGVQD (reference sequence). CDR3 loop: CASSDRAGGPETQYF. The CDR3, as DNA: TGCGCCAGCAGTGACAGAGCGGGGGGCCCCGAGACCCAGTACTTC.

As for this clone: This may be a read error, as it is one base from a much larger clone. The identical CDR3 is also encoded by other nucleotide sequences in the sample. The chain has TRBV11-2 and TRBJ2-3; no reliable D call. CDR1 and CDR2 from the germline V gene are SGHAT and FQNNGV. This CDR3 has 11 amino acids. V lost 5 bases to trimming and J lost 3 bases, with 3 bases between them. CDR3 DNA sequence: TGTGCCAGCAGCCAGACAGATACGCAGTATTTT. As protein: CASSQTDTQYF.

The gene calls are TRBV20-1 and TRBJ1-2; the match to TRBD1 covers 8 bases. Germline V lookup: CDR1 DFQATT, CDR2 SNEGSKA (reference sequence). The J segment lost 12 bases and the V segment lost 6 bases, leaving 9 bases of the junction unmatched. There are 11 residues in the CDR3. Written as DNA, the CDR3 is TGCAGTGCGGTCGGACAGGGAGGGGACACCTTC. Protein sequence: CSAVGQGGDTF.

This chain links TRBV5-4 with TRBJ2-3; D is uncertain. CDR1 is SGHNT, CDR2 YYREEE, per germline (reference sequence). This CDR3 has 13 amino acids. V shed 0 bases and J shed 5 bases, with 7 bases lying between them. CDR3 coding DNA: TGTGCCAGCAGCTTGGGGAGAGGAGATACGCAGTATTTT. It yields the protein CASSLGRGDTQYF.

The chain combines TRBV4-2 with TRBJ2-7; tentatively, D is TRBD1 (6 bases). Germline V lookup: CDR1 LGHNA, CDR2 YNFKEQ. Trimming removed 1 base from V and 5 bases from J, with 15 bases in between. The length of the CDR3 is 15 residues. CDR3 DNA sequence: TGTGCCAGCAGCCAAGGGGACATCGGGCTTAACGAGCAGTACTTC. This encodes CASSQGDIGLNEQYF.

The chain has TRBV3-1 (or the pseudogene TRBV3-2) and TRBJ1-4, with 11 bases that match TRBD1. This CDR3 has 15 amino acids. V was pared by 1 base and J by 6 bases, with 1 base of the junction left unmatched. Germline lookup yields CDR1 LGHDT and CDR2 YNNKEL (reference sequence). In nucleotides, the CDR3 is TGTGCCAGCAGCCAAGGGGGACAGGGGGATGAAAAACTGTTTTTT. It is translated as CASSQGGQGDEKLFF.

The table lists this clone with a few counts. The CDR3 DNA reads TGTGCCAGCAGCTCTGCCTCCGGGACAGGACCTTATTCACCCCTCCACTTT. This translates into CASSSASGTGPYSPLHF. V is TRBV5-4 and J is TRBJ1-6, with TRBD1 identical over 8 bases. The V gene end was trimmed by 3 bases and the J gene end by 8 bases; junction bases not matched to a gene: 13. The germline gives CDR1 SGHNT, CDR2 YYREEE (reference sequence). The CDR3 spans 17 residues. Using reference TRBV5-4 and TRBJ1-6 for the parts outside the CDR3, the full variable domain is ETGVTQSPTHLIKTRGQQVTLRCSSQSGHNTVSWYQQALGQGPQFIFQYYREEENGRGNFPPRFSGLQFPNYSSELNVNALELDDSALYLCASSSASGTGPYSPLHFGNGTRLTVT.

The chain is built from TRBV2 and TRBJ2-1; D is possibly TRBD2 (5 bases). CDR1 and CDR2 (germline): SNHLY, FYNNEI. Trimming stripped 8 bases from V and 7 bases from J, with 21 bases between. The CDR3 has 15 amino acids. CDR3 in DNA: TGTGCCAGCGCCGGGATGGCGGGTATGGGGAATGAGCAGTTCTTC. Encoded protein: CASAGMAGMGNEQFF.

V is TRBV5-8 and J is TRBJ1-5, with a tentative D call TRBD1 (6 bases). This CDR3 has 17 amino acids. Per the germline V gene, CDR1 is SGHTS and CDR2 is YDEGEE. V lost 2 bases and J lost 9, with 24 bases in between. CDR3 nucleotides: TGTGCCAGCAGCTTTTTTCTCAAGGGGGTTCTGGCCCTGCCCCAGCATTTT. Translated: CASSFFLKGVLALPQHF.

This chain connects TRBV9 to TRBJ2-1; 7 bases map to TRBD2. CDR1 and CDR2 (germline): SGDLS, YYNGEE. V shed 0 bases and J 4 bases; nucleotides not matched to a gene: 4. The CDR3 is 15 residues long. Here the CDR3 reads CASSVGAGEYNEQFF. In nucleotides, the CDR3 is TGTGCCAGCAGCGTAGGTGCGGGGGAGTACAATGAGCAGTTCTTC. The full variable domain, with the rest looked up from reference TRBV9 and TRBJ2-1, is DSGVTQTPKHLITATGQRVTLRCSPRSGDLSVYWYQQSLDQGLQFLIQYYNGEERAKGNILERFSAQQFPDLHSELNLSSLELGDSALYFCASSVGAGEYNEQFFGPGTRLTVL.

The chain links TRBV4-1 to TRBJ2-2, with D maybe TRBD1 (6 bases). Trimming took 0 bases from V and 6 from J, leaving 11 bases between them. Germline V gene sequence: CDR1 MGHRA, CDR2 YSYEKL. The CDR3 is 15 residues long. DNA of the CDR3: TGCGCCAGCAGCCAAGAACAGGGTGTCGCCGGGGAGCTGTTTTTT. It is translated as CASSQEQGVAGELFF.

Only one count was recorded for this clone. The J gene is TRBJ2-5, the V gene TRBV6-5; TRBD1 matches 12 bases. The CDR3 runs 14 residues. Germline values: CDR1 MNHEY, CDR2 SVGAGI. Trimming at V came to 6 bases and at J to 5 bases, leaving 4 bases not matched to a gene. The CDR3 region has the DNA TGTGCCAGCAGAGGGACAGGGGGCTTGGAGACCCAGTACTTC. Its protein is CASRGTGGLETQYF.

The gene calls are TRBV5-1 and TRBJ1-2, with 8 bases that match TRBD1. The V segment lost 4 bases and the J segment 6 bases; nucleotides outside the gene matches: 5. Germline CDR1 and CDR2: SGHRS and YFSETQ. The length of the CDR3 is 13 residues. CDR3: CASSRGQGDGYTF. The CDR3 DNA reads TGCGCCAGCAGCCGTGGACAGGGTGATGGCTACACCTTC.

The rearrangement uses TRBV11-2 and TRBJ2-1; perhaps TRBD1 as D (5 bases). Per the germline V gene, CDR1 is SGHAT and CDR2 is FQNNGV. The CDR3 contains 12 residues. V lost 5 bases to trimming and J lost 9 bases, with 11 bases between them. CDR3 amino acids: CASSPSQGEQFF. The DNA for the CDR3 is TGTGCCAGCAGCCCTAGTCAGGGTGAGCAGTTCTTC.

This clone turned up a few times. V is TRBV2 and J is TRBJ1-2; D may be TRBD1 (6 bases). V was shortened by 5 bases and J by 5 bases, with 18 bases between the two germline ends. This CDR3 contains 15 residues. In germline, CDR1 is SNHLY, CDR2 FYNNEI. CDR3 sequence reads: CASSKQGLGEYGYTF. The CDR3 region has the DNA TGTGCCAGCAGTAAACAGGGATTGGGGGAATATGGCTACACCTTC.

The rearrangement uses TRBV5-6 and TRBJ2-5; D perhaps matches TRBD2 (7 bases). This CDR3 contains 13 residues. The V end lost 5 bases, the J end lost 5 bases, and 13 bases lay between the germline ends. CDR1 is SGHDT and CDR2 is YYEEEE in the germline V gene. CDR3 nucleotide sequence: TGTGCCAGCAGTGGGGGGGCGAGGGAGACCCAGTACTTC. It codes for CASSGGARETQYF.

The J gene is TRBJ1-3, the V gene TRBV5-1; a possible D gene is TRBD1 (6 bases). Trimming took off 3 bases at V and 2 bases at J, with 15 bases between the two ends. The CDR3 consists of 16 residues. Germline V gives CDR1 SGHRS, CDR2 YFSETQ. The CDR3 sequence: CASSSGVGYPGNTIYF. CDR3 sequence (DNA): TGCGCCAGCAGCTCAGGGGTTGGCTACCCTGGAAACACCATATATTTT.